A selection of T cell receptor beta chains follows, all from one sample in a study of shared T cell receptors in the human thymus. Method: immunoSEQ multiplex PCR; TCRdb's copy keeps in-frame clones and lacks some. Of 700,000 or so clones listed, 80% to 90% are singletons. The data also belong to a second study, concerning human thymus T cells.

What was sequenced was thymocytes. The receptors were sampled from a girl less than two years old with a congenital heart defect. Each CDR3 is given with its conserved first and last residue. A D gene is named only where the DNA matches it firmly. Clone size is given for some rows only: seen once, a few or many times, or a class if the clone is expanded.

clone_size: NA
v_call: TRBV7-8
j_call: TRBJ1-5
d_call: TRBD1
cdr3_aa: CASSLRGTGGPLYTPQHF
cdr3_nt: TGTGCCAGCAGCTTAAGAGGGACAGGGGGCCCTTTATATACGCCCCAGCATTTT

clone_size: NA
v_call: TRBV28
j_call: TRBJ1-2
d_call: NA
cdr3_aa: CASSVRGMVWDYGYTF
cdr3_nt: TGTGCCAGCAGCGTGAGGGGGATGGTTTGGGACTATGGCTACACCTTC

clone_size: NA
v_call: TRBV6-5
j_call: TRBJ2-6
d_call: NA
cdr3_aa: CASSYRQSPSVLTF
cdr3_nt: TGTGCCAGCAGTTACCGACAGTCCCCAAGCGTCCTGACTTTC

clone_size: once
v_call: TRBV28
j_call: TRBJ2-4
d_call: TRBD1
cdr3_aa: CASSFRDRAAKNIQYF
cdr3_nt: TGTGCCAGCAGTTTTAGGGACAGGGCGGCCAAAAACATTCAGTACTTC

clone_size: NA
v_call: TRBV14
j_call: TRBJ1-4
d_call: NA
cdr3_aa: CASSQISSNEKLFF
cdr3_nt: TGTGCCAGCAGCCAAATTAGCAGTAATGAAAAACTGTTTTTT

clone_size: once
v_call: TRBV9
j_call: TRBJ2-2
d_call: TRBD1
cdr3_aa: CASQGTEGTGNTGELFF
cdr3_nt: TGTGCCAGCCAGGGGACAGAGGGAACGGGGAACACCGGGGAGCTGTTTTTT

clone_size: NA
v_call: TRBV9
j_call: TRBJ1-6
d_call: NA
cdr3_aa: CASSVSSYNSPLHF
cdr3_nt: TGTGCCAGCAGCGTCAGCTCCTATAATTCACCCCTCCACTTT

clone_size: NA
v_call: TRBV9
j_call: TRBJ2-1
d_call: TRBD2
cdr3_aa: CASSGPPGLAGALDYNEQFF
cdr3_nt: TGTGCCAGCAGCGGCCCCCCCGGACTAGCGGGGGCACTCGACTACAATGAGCAGTTCTTC

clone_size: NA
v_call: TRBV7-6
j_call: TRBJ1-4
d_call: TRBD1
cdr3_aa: CASSRHGTGGAQEKLFF
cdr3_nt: TGTGCCAGCAGCCGCCATGGGACAGGGGGCGCGCAGGAAAAACTGTTTTTT

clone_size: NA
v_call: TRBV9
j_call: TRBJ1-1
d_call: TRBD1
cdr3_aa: CASSAGQADEAFF
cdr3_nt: TGTGCCAGCAGCGCGGGACAGGCCGATGAAGCTTTCTTT

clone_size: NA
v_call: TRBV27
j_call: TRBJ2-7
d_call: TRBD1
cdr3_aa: CASSPSGTGGVGYEQYF
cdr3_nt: TGTGCCAGCAGCCCTTCGGGGACAGGGGGCGTAGGGTACGAGCAGTACTTC

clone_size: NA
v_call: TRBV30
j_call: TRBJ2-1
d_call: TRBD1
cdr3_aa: CAWSSDRHFYNEQFF
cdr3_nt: TGTGCCTGGAGTTCGGACAGGCACTTCTACAATGAGCAGTTCTTC

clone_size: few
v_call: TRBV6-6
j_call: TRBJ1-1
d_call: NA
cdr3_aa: CASSSIRGPAEAFF
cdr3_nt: TGTGCCAGCAGTTCCATCAGGGGTCCGGCTGAAGCTTTCTTT

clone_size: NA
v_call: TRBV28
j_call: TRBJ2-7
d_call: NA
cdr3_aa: CASSSTPEGGDEQYF
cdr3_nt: TGTGCCAGTAGCTCGACCCCAGAGGGTGGGGACGAGCAGTACTTC

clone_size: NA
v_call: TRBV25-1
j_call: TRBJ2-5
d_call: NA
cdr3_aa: CASNPRTARKETQYF
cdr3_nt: TGTGCCAGCAATCCAAGGACAGCCCGAAAAGAGACCCAGTACTTC

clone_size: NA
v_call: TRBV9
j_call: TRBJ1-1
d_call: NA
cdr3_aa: CASSCRASGTEAFF
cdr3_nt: TGTGCCAGCAGCTGCCGCGCGTCGGGCACTGAAGCTTTCTTT

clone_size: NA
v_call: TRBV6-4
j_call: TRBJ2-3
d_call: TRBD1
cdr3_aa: CASTPGTGETDTQYF
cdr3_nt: TGTGCCAGCACCCCCGGGACAGGGGAAACAGATACGCAGTATTTT

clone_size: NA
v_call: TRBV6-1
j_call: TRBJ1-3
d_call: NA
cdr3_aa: CASTQDILNTIYF
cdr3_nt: TGTGCCAGCACCCAGGACATTCTGAACACCATATATTTT

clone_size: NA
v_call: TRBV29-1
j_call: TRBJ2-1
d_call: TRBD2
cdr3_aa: CSVEPGVGTSGGKGYNEQFF
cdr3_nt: TGCAGCGTTGAACCCGGCGTCGGGACTAGCGGGGGAAAGGGATACAATGAGCAGTTCTTC

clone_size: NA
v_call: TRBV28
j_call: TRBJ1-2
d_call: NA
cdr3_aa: CASSPTALTSNYGYTF
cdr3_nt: TGTGCCAGCAGTCCTACCGCCCTCACCTCTAACTATGGCTACACCTTC

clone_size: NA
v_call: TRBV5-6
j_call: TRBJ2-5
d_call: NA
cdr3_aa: CASSFYPQLETQYF
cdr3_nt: TGTGCCAGCAGCTTCTACCCTCAATTAGAGACCCAGTACTTC

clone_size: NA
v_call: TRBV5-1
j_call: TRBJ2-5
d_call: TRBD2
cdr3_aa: CASSLGGLNQETQYF
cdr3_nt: TGCGCCAGCAGCTTGGGGGGACTAAACCAAGAGACCCAGTACTTC

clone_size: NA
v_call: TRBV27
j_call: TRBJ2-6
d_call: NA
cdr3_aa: CASSSRTQSSGANVLTF
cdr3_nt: TGTGCCAGCAGTTCTAGGACTCAAAGCTCTGGGGCCAACGTCCTGACTTTC

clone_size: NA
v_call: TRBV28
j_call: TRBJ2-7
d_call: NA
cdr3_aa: CASSLRAGAHEQYF
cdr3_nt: TGTGCCAGCAGTTTAAGGGCAGGGGCCCACGAGCAGTACTTC

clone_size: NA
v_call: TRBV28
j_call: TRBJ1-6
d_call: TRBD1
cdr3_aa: CASSSPTGARDSPLHF
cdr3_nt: TGTGCCAGCAGTTCACCGACAGGGGCCCGGGATTCACCCCTCCACTTT

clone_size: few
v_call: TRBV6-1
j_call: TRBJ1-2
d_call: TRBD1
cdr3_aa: CASLETGQGDNGYTF
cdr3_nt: TGTGCCAGCCTCGAGACGGGACAGGGTGACAATGGCTACACCTTC

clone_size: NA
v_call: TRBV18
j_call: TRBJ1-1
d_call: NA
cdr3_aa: CASSPRHTEAFF
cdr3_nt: TGTGCCAGCTCACCACGGCACACTGAAGCTTTCTTT

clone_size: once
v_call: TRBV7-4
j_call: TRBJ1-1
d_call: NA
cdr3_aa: CASSLVRGMNTEAFF
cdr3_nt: TGTGCCAGCAGCTTAGTTAGGGGGATGAACACTGAAGCTTTCTTT

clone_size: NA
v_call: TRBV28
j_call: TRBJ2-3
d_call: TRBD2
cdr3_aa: CASRVSGGAPDTQYF
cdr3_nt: TGTGCCAGCAGGGTTAGCGGGGGGGCCCCAGATACGCAGTATTTT

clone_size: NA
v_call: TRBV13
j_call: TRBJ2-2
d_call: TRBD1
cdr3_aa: CASSSSGTGNTGELFF
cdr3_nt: TGTGCCAGCAGCTCGTCCGGGACAGGTAACACCGGGGAGCTGTTTTTT

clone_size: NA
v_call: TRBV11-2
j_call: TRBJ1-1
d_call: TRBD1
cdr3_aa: CASSSQGTWLNTEAFF
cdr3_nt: TGTGCCAGCAGCTCACAGGGGACGTGGTTGAACACTGAAGCTTTCTTT

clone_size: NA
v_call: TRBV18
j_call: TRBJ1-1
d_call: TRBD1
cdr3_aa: CASSPPDRDEAFF
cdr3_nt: TGTGCCAGCTCACCACCCGACAGGGATGAAGCTTTCTTT

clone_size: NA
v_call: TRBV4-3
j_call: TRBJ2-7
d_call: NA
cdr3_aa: CASSQDRIYEQYF
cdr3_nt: TGCGCCAGCAGCCAAGACAGGATCTACGAGCAGTACTTC

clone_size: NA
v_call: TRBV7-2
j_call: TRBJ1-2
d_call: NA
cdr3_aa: CASSNPRGSDELYGYTF
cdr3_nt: TGTGCCAGCAGCAACCCAAGAGGGTCAGATGAGTTGTATGGCTACACCTTC

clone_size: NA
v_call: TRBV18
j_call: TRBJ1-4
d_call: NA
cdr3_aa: CASSPIATNEKLFF
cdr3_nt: TGTGCCAGCTCACCCATTGCAACTAATGAAAAACTGTTTTTT

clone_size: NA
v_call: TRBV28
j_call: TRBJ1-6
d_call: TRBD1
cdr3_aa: CASSLAGGQESSYNSPLHF
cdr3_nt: TGTGCCAGCAGTTTAGCCGGGGGACAGGAAAGCTCCTATAATTCACCCCTCCACTTT

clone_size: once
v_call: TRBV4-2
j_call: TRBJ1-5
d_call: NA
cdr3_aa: CASSQERGEGQPQHF
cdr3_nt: TGTGCCAGCAGCCAAGAGAGGGGGGAGGGTCAGCCCCAGCATTTT

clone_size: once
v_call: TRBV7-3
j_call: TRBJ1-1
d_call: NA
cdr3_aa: CASSLTDSGPEAFF
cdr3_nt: TGTGCCAGCAGCTTAACGGATTCAGGGCCAGAAGCTTTCTTT

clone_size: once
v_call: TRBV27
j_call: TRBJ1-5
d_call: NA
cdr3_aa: CASRPWAGGQPQHF
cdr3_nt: TGTGCCAGCAGACCTTGGGCAGGAGGGCAGCCCCAGCATTTT

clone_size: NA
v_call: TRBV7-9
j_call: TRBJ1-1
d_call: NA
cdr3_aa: CASSLVEGVNTEAFF
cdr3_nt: TGTGCCAGCAGCTTAGTAGAGGGCGTGAACACTGAAGCTTTCTTT

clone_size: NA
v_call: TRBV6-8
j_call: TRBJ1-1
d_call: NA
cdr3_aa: CASSPRRNTEAFF
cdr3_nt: TGTGCCAGCAGCCCACGTAGGAACACTGAAGCTTTCTTT

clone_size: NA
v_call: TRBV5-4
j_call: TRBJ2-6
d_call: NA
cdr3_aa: CASSLTGPAPGANVLTF
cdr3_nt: TGTGCCAGCAGCCTGACAGGCCCTGCACCTGGGGCCAACGTCCTGACTTTC

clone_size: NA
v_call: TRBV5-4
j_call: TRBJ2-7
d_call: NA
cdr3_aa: CASSLPGSSYEQYF
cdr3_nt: TGTGCCAGCAGCTTGCCTGGGAGCTCCTACGAGCAGTACTTC

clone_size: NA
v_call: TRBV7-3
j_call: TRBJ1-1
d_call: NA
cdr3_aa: CASSLQVRTEERNTEAFF
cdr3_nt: TGTGCCAGCAGCTTACAGGTACGGACAGAAGAGAGGAACACTGAAGCTTTCTTT

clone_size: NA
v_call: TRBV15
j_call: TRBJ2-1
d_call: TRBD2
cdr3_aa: CATSIGRLAGTRDNEQFF
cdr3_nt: TGTGCCACCAGCATTGGGAGGCTAGCGGGGACACGGGACAATGAGCAGTTCTTC

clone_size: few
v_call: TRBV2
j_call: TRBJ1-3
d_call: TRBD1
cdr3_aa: CASSAEGAELGNTIYF
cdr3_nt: TGTGCCAGCAGTGCTGAGGGGGCTGAGTTAGGAAACACCATATATTTT

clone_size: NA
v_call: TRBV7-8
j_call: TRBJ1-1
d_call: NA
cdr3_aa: CASSLSAGLIAFF
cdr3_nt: TGTGCCAGCAGCCTATCGGCAGGGCTAATCGCTTTCTTT

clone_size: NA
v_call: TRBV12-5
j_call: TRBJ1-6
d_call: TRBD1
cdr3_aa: CASGLDTGTVVPRSYNSPLHF
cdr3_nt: TGTGCTAGTGGTTTGGACACGGGGACAGTAGTCCCTCGCTCCTATAATTCACCCCTCCACTTT

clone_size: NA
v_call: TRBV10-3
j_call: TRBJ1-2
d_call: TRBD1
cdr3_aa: CAISAYKPGQQFSGYTF
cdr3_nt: TGTGCCATCAGTGCCTACAAACCGGGACAGCAATTCTCTGGCTACACCTTC

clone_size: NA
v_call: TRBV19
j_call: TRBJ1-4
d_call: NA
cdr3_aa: CASSNPLSGGAGEKLFF
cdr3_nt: TGTGCCAGTAGTAACCCACTTAGTGGGGGGGCAGGTGAAAAACTGTTTTTT

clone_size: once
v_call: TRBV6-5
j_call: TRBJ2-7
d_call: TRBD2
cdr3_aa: CASSYWGGGESYEQYF
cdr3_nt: TGTGCCAGCAGTTACTGGGGGGGAGGGGAATCCTACGAGCAGTACTTC

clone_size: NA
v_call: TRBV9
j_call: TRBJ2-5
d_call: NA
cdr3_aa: CASSVSGGQNLLQETQYF
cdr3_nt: TGTGCCAGCAGCGTTAGTGGGGGACAAAACTTGCTCCAAGAGACCCAGTACTTC

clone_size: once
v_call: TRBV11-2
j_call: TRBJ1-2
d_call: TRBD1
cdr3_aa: CASSYTGAVYGYTF
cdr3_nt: TGTGCCAGCAGTTACACAGGGGCGGTTTATGGCTACACCTTC

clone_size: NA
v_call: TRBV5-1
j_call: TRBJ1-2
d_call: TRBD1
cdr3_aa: CASSLNHRGTDPYGYTF
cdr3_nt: TGCGCCAGCAGCCTAAACCACAGGGGAACCGACCCTTATGGCTACACCTTC